The T cell receptor (beta chain) under discussion was sequenced for a study of blood T cell repertoires in COVID-19 (dated by TCRdb to the early 2020s). With regard to the full study: The collaborator samples originated in the United States, Italy and Spain and spanned the acute and convalescent phases of COVID-19. Samples came from the ongoing ImmuneRACE study (first 160 participants) plus 1,254 subjects from 6 global collaborators. The repertoires were released in a freely available public database intended as a resource for research on the immune response to SARS-CoV-2. The sample metadata nearly always contained a de-identified subject ID, COVID-19 status, age in years and sex. The prospective study material was composed of cDNA or gDNA derived from T cells, B-cell-depleted T cells, or PBMCs. Subjects who had been exposed to COVID-19, were actively infected with it, or had recovered from it provided the deeply sampled blood TCRbeta repertoires that made up the dataset. HLA class I and class II types, where available, came from metadata supplied by the sample provider rather than from assay-based typing.

From its cysteine to its phenylalanine, the CDR3 spans 11 amino acids. The DNA shown is the 33-base CDR3, in frame from base 1. The CDR1 and CDR2 encoded by the germline V gene (reference sequence) are DFQATT and SNEGSKA. Of note for this clone: Its binding antigen is unknown. Base qualities are not at hand, and no much larger clone is one base apart.

What the work shows at the level of the full study, not this receptor alone: How much clinical and demographic metadata was included differed by source and by participant, and the metadata was provided uncurated.

One collaborating source in Seattle enrolled patients while the patients were actively infected and followed the patients over time throughout the course of disease. Each collaborating institution followed its own protocols to collect whole blood in K2EDTA tubes. For TCRbeta analysis, collaborator samples were shipped as frozen whole blood, as isolated PBMCs, or as DNA extracted from either sample type. TCRbeta CDR3 regions were amplified from genomic DNA by means of the immunoSEQ Assay, a bias-controlled multiplex PCR. On the authors' methods: Within the assay, amplification of reference gene primers was used to estimate how many nucleated cells each sample contained. To quantify the absolute abundance of each unique TCRbeta CDR3 rearrangement, sequence reads were collapsed and filtered. For each sample, productive Simpson clonality was calculated as the square root of Simpson's diversity index across productive rearrangements. Entries here come from immuneACCESS through TCRdb and include only in-frame sequences with V and J called. Some clones fail to appear in such tables; in the studies checked, an unresolved V gene covers under half of the shortfall, and the cause of the remainder is unknown. V and J calls and clone size come straight from that table; D and trimming were deduced from the DNA. In all, the sample holds approximately 500,000 clones, and about 88% of those were seen once. The ten largest account for 7.5% to 9.5% of the sample.

This TCR was recovered from a woman aged 45-65 years with COVID-19, enrolled during active disease. Sequenced sample: peripheral blood. The V and J segments used are TRBV20-1 and TRBJ1-4, with 9 central nucleotides matching TRBD1. Here is the DNA: TGCAGGAGCGGGACAGGGTCAGAACTGTTTTTT. Its protein product is CRSGTGSELFF.